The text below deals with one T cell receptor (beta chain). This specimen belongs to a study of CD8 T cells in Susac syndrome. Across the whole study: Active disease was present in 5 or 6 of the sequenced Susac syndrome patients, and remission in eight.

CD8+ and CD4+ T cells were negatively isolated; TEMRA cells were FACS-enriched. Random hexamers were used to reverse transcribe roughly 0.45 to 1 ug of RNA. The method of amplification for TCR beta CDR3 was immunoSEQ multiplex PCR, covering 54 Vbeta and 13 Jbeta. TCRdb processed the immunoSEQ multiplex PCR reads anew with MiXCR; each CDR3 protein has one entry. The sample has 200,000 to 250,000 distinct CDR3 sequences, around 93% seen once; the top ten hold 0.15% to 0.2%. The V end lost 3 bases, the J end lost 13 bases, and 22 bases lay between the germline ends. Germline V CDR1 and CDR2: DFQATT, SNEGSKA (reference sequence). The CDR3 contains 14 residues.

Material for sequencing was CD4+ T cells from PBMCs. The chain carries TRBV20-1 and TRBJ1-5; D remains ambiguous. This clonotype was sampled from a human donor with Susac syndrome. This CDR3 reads CSASARGPNLLQHF. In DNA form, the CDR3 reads TGCAGTGCTAGCGCCCGGGGTCCTAATCTGCTGCAGCATTTT.